This T cell receptor (beta chain) emerged from a study of T cell responses to AZD1222 COVID-19 vaccine. Study-wide findings and caveats: The number of AZD1222 recipients seropositive at baseline was only five or six. Females made up more of the donors, who were largely white British, and clonal diversity may have come out too low.

With regard to this clone: Its cognate antigen is unknown.

Assay: immunoSEQ multiplex PCR; the TCRdb copy retains only in-frame clones and omits some. The sample contains about 81,000 clones, around 90% of which appear only once. The material was peripheral blood, obtained 28 days after the second AZD1222 dose. The TCR sequence derives from an adult who received the AZD1222 COVID-19 vaccine.

This chain's CDR3 is CASSRDRGLSYEQYF. As DNA, the CDR3 is TGTGCCAGTAGTAGAGACAGGGGCCTATCCTACGAGCAGTACTTC. The rearrangement uses TRBV19 and TRBJ2-7; the match to TRBD1 covers 8 bases. Germline trimming cut 4 bases from V and 1 base from J; bases unmatched to any gene: 6. Germline-derived CDR1 and CDR2 are LNHDA and SQIVND (reference sequence). This CDR3 comprises 15 residues.